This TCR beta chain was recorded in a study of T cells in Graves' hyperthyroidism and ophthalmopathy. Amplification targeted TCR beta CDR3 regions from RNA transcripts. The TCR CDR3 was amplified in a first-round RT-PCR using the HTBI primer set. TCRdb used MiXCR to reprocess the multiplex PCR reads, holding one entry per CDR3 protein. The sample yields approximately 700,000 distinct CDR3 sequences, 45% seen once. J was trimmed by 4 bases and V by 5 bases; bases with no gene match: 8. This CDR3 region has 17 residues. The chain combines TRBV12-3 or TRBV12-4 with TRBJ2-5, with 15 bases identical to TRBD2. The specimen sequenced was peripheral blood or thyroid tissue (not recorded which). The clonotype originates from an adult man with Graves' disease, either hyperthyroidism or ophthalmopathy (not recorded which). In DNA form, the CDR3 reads TGTGCCAGCAGTCCAGGGACTAGCGGGAGGACCATAGAGACCCAGTACTTC. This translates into CASSPGTSGRTIETQYF.